This T cell receptor (beta chain) was recorded in a study of shared clonotypes between healthy human individuals. On the study more broadly: Every donor yielded three CD4 naive, three CD4 memory, two CD8 naive and one CD8 memory plate. Study observations and caveats: Sampling included only blood; tissue repertoires likely differ.

Per germline, CDR1 MNHEY and CDR2 SMNVEV (reference sequence). Trimming took 6 bases from V and 9 from J, leaving 12 bases between them. The length of the CDR3 is 12 residues. Several immunoSEQ 96-well plates shared each subset's DNA, each plate a replicate. Data came from immunoSEQ multiplex PCR; TCRdb stores just in-frame clones and leaves some out. Of about 2.1 million clones in the sample, 80% to 95% were seen once. Regarding this clone: The target antigen is unknown.

Positive CCR7 selection of CD45RO-negative cells yielded the naive CD8 cells, and terminally differentiated effector memory CD45RA+ cells were excluded. Specimen: naive CD8+ T cells from PBMCs. This receptor was identified in a man between 18 and 35 years old in good health. Some clones in this sample may be carry-over from other donors' samples. The J gene is TRBJ1-5, the V gene TRBV27; TRBD1 is a possible D gene (5 bases). Here the CDR3 reads CASSPGGGPQHF. Written as DNA, the CDR3 is TGTGCCAGCAGCCCTGGGGGGGGGCCCCAGCATTTT.